The TCR beta chain described here comes from a study of cytomegalovirus exposure and HLA in healthy donors. Study-level points and caveats: TCR sequences were mostly rare, though some public TCRs occurred in many donors. A later analysis showed that HLA-associated TCR beta chains had undergone more clonal expansion than equally common others.

For this clone: Its specificity is not known. The junction departs from the called germline gene at one end, perhaps through a read error.

The CDR3 length is 15 residues. Germline V gene lookup returns CDR1 SSHAT and CDR2 FNYEAQ (reference sequence). The PCR contained 60 Vbeta and 13 Jbeta primers. Here immunoSEQ multiplex PCR was the method, and the copy in TCRdb shows in-frame clones only, minus some. The table records some 130,000 clones, about 80% of them present only once. The sequence derives from a man younger than 40 in good health. The rearrangement links TRBV7-7 to TRBJ2-1; 8 bases are a match to TRBD2. The material sequenced was PBMCs. The CDR3, as DNA: TGTGCTAGCAGCGTTAGCGGGACGGGAGTCGATGAGCAGTTCTTC. This codes for CASSVSGTGVDEQFF.